This passage covers 22 T cell receptor beta chains from one sample sequenced in a study of blood T cells in healthy people across ages. A J-beta primer mix and a sample-barcoded 5' primer were used in a second PCR of about 6 to 12 cycles. TCRdb fed the 5' RACE reads into MiXCR, producing one record per CDR3 protein. The sample records under 2,000,000 distinct CDR3 sequences, about 50% being singletons. The sequencing sample was made of blood. The receptors were sampled from a middle-aged woman in good health.

This clonotype turned up a few times. The rearrangement uses TRBV9 and TRBJ1-2; D is ambiguous. The CDR3 contains 14 residues. Germline loops: CDR1 SGDLS, CDR2 YYNGEE. V was clipped by 0 bases and J by 3 bases, with 9 bases between them. In DNA form, the CDR3 reads TGTGCCAGCAGCGTAGCACAGATCGACTATGGCTACACCTTC. It yields the protein CASSVAQIDYGYTF.

This clonotype was found a few times. CDR3 sequence reads: CSASSGGNSYEQYF. The CDR3 DNA follows: TGCAGTGCCTCCAGCGGGGGGAACTCCTACGAGCAGTACTTC. The genes are TRBV20-1 and TRBJ2-7; TRBD2 agrees at 9 bases. Losses at the gene ends were 6 bases for V and 0 bases for J; bases not matched to a gene: 6. From germline, CDR1 is DFQATT and CDR2 SNEGSKA (reference sequence). This CDR3 has 14 residues.

The V gene is TRBV6-6, the J gene TRBJ2-1; TRBD2 matches at 7 bases. This CDR3 is 16 amino acids long. The trim removed 4 bases at V and 1 base at J, leaving 7 bases unmatched. Germline values: CDR1 MNHNY, CDR2 SVGAGI (reference sequence). The CDR3 bases are TGTGCCAGCAGTTCCCCAGCGGGACCATCCTACAATGAGCAGTTCTTC. It is translated as CASSSPAGPSYNEQFF.

The chain couples TRBV15 to TRBJ2-3; perhaps TRBD1 as D (7 bases). V was trimmed by 6 bases and J by 7 bases, leaving 23 bases between them. Germline V gives CDR1 LNHNV, CDR2 YYDKDF (reference sequence). This CDR3 is 16 amino acids long. The CDR3 reads CATSRRGEGAAHTQYF. CDR3 DNA sequence: TGTGCCACCAGTAGGAGGGGAGAGGGGGCTGCCCATACGCAGTATTTT.

The chain has TRBV14 and TRBJ2-7, with a tentative D call TRBD2 (5 bases). The end of the DNA aligns better with TRBJ2-5, so the J call may be wrong. The CDR3 sequence is 13 residues long. From germline, CDR1 is SGHDN and CDR2 FVKESK. The CDR3 nucleotides are TGTGCCAGCAGCCAAAACCGGAGGGAGACCCAGTACTTC. This codes for CASSQNRRETQYF.

The V and J genes are TRBV5-1 and TRBJ1-6; D remains ambiguous. The CDR3 spans 15 residues. Trimming left V 0 bases short and J 10 bases short, with 14 bases between. CDR1 SGHRS and CDR2 YFSETQ come from the germline V gene. The CDR3 DNA is TGCGCCAGCAGCTTGGAGGGCGGGTCTCAGTCACCCCTCCACTTT. Protein sequence: CASSLEGGSQSPLHF.

V is TRBV2 and J is TRBJ1-4; D gene ambiguous. V gave up 7 bases and J gave up 0 bases, with 9 bases separating them. CDR3 length equals 14 residues. Germline values: CDR1 SNHLY, CDR2 FYNNEI. The CDR3 sequence is CASTSSTTNEKLFF. CDR3 in DNA: TGTGCCAGCACTAGTAGTACAACTAATGAAAAACTGTTTTTT.

For this clonotype: The junction shows a germline mismatch at one end, possibly a read error. This rearrangement joins TRBV28 to TRBJ2-7, with 8 bases lining up with TRBD1. CDR1 MDHEN and CDR2 SYDVKM come from the germline V gene. The CDR3 length is 15 residues. As DNA, the CDR3 is TGTGCCAGCAGGGAGGCAGGGGGCAGTTCCTACGAGCGGTACTTC. Its translation: CASREAGGSSYERYF.

This clonotype was detected a few times. J is TRBJ2-6 and V is TRBV9; weak D call: TRBD1 (5 bases). Between the trimmed V and J ends, which lost 0 bases and 2 bases, there was a span of 12 bases. Germline values: CDR1 SGDLS, CDR2 YYNGEE. This CDR3 is built from 17 residues. CDR3 bases: TGTGCCAGCAGCGTAGATCGACAGAGAGCTGGGGCCAACGTCCTGACTTTC. Its translation: CASSVDRQRAGANVLTF.

The J gene is TRBJ1-6, the V gene TRBV6-1; D uncertain. Trimming left V 4 bases short and J 6 bases short, with 19 bases between. The CDR3 runs 17 residues. Germline loops: CDR1 MNHNS, CDR2 SASEGT. The CDR3 nucleotides read TGTGCCAGCAGTGCGAGGCCGGAGGGCAGCGGTAATTCACCCCTCCACTTT. Protein: CASSARPEGSGNSPLHF.

J is TRBJ2-1 and V is TRBV29-1; a possible D gene is TRBD1 (6 bases). The CDR3 runs 13 residues. Per the germline V gene, CDR1 is SQVTM and CDR2 is ANQGSEA. Trimming cost V 4 bases and J 13 bases, with 20 bases left between them. The CDR3: CSVVFQGQETQFF. The CDR3 DNA sequence: TGCAGCGTTGTGTTTCAGGGGCAAGAGACCCAGTTCTTC.

As regards this clonotype: One end of the junction does not line up with germline, which may come from a read error. This chain joins TRBV7-2 and TRBJ2-3; D might be TRBD2 (6 bases). Germline V gene sequence: CDR1 SGHTA, CDR2 FQGNSA. The CDR3 extends over 16 amino acids. The CDR3 loop reads CASSKGARGGTDTPYF. The CDR3 region has the DNA TGTGCCAGCAGCAAGGGCGCGCGGGGTGGCACAGATACGCCGTATTTT. Full variable domain (remainder filled in from reference TRBV7-2 and TRBJ2-3): GAGVSQSPSNKVTEKGKDVELRCDPISGHTALYWYRQSLGQGLEFLIYFQGNSAPDKSGLPSDRFSAERTGGSVSTLTIQRTQQEDSAVYLCASSKGARGGTDTPYFGPGTRLTVL.

The V and J genes are TRBV4-3 and TRBJ2-1; D possibly corresponds to TRBD2 (6 bases). Deletions cut 0 bases from V and 6 bases from J, with 9 bases between. Germline CDR1 is LGHNA and CDR2 is YSLEER. The CDR3 spans 14 residues. CDR3 in amino acids: CASSQEVSGNEQFF. The CDR3 DNA is TGCGCCAGCAGCCAAGAGGTTAGCGGCAATGAGCAGTTCTTC.

The V gene is TRBV24-1, the J gene TRBJ2-1; tentatively, D is TRBD2 (6 bases). V dropped 0 bases and J dropped 7 bases, with 15 bases sitting between them. This CDR3 is built from 16 residues. The V gene's germline CDR1 is KGHDR and CDR2 SFDVKD. CDR3 loop: CATSDLSLTSMNEQFF. The CDR3 DNA reads as TGTGCCACCAGTGATTTGTCCCTGACTAGTATGAATGAGCAGTTCTTC.

In its sample, this clonotype was seen a few times. The chain couples TRBV27 to TRBJ2-1, with unresolved D. The germline V gene encodes CDR1 MNHEY and CDR2 SMNVEV (reference sequence). Trimming left V 2 bases short and J 4 bases short, with 9 bases between. This CDR3 contains 14 residues. The CDR3 loop reads CASSLGKTYNEQFF. CDR3 DNA sequence: TGTGCCAGCAGTTTAGGAAAGACTTACAATGAGCAGTTCTTC.

The rearrangement uses TRBV7-2 and TRBJ2-7, with no clear D. The CDR3 extends over 13 amino acids. V was shortened by 5 bases and J by 10 bases, with 18 bases between the two germline ends. Germline V gene sequence: CDR1 SGHTA, CDR2 FQGNSA. CDR3 loop: CASSLTSDMPQYF. CDR3 sequence (DNA): TGTGCCAGCAGCCTGACGTCGGATATGCCCCAGTACTTC.

This sequence joins TRBV5-5 and TRBJ2-1; D gene unclear. The CDR3 loop spans 12 amino acids. Trimming cost V 4 bases and J 6 bases, with 8 bases left between them. Germline assignment: CDR1 SGHKS and CDR2 YYEKEE (reference sequence). CDR3: CASSPWSNEQFF. In nucleotides, the CDR3 is TGTGCCAGCAGCCCGTGGTCCAATGAGCAGTTCTTC.

The chain combines TRBV10-3 with TRBJ2-5; tentative D call: TRBD1 (7 bases). The CDR3 covers 13 residues. V shed 6 bases and J shed 3 bases, with 11 bases lying between them. CDR1 and CDR2 (germline): ENHRY, SYGVKD. The CDR3 loop reads CAIRGGQEETQYF. In DNA form, the CDR3 reads TGTGCCATCAGGGGAGGACAGGAAGAGACCCAGTACTTC.

This clonotype was counted many times. The chain employs TRBV7-9 and TRBJ1-4; D unresolved. V lost 5 bases and J 5 bases, leaving 3 bases between the germline ends. This CDR3 contains 11 residues. Germline assignment: CDR1 SEHNR and CDR2 FQNEAQ (reference sequence). CDR3 nucleotide sequence: TGTGCCAGCAGCCGGAATGAAAAACTGTTTTTT. Protein: CASSRNEKLFF.

This clonotype was counted only a few times. The J gene is TRBJ2-5, the V gene TRBV12-3 or TRBV12-4; TRBD1 is a possible D gene (5 bases). The CDR3 totals 15 residues. The germline V and J ends were trimmed by 9 bases and 2 bases, with 19 bases remaining between them. CDR3 nucleotides: TGTGCCAGTCTGCGCCAGGGCAGTTTTCAAGAGACCCAGTACTTC. It codes for CASLRQGSFQETQYF.

The V call is TRBV29-1, the J call TRBJ1-2; tentative D call: TRBD1 (5 bases). The germline CDR1 and CDR2 sequences are SQVTM and ANQGSEA. The CDR3 is made up of 13 amino acids. Trimming pared 5 bases from V and 4 bases from J, leaving 14 bases between. CDR3 amino acids: CSVRDRTGYGYTF. The CDR3 DNA reads as TGCAGCGTTCGGGACCGGACGGGCTATGGCTACACCTTC.

A single count supports this clonotype. The rearrangement links TRBV7-3 to TRBJ2-1; weak D call: TRBD2 (6 bases). Per germline, CDR1 SGHTA and CDR2 FQGTGA. Trimming removed 5 bases from V and 10 bases from J, with 12 bases in between. The CDR3 spans 12 residues. CDR3 loop: CASSGGTKEQFF. CDR3 DNA sequence: TGTGCCAGCAGCGGGGGGACGAAAGAGCAGTTCTTC.